A single sample gave rise to the 3 T cell receptor beta chains below, sequenced in a study of T cell responses to AZD1222 COVID-19 vaccine. Here immunoSEQ multiplex PCR was the method, and the copy in TCRdb shows in-frame clones only, minus some. The data hold some 150,000 clones, with 88% observed a single time. Here the sequenced sample was peripheral blood, taken on day 0 of AZD1222 vaccination. Receptors were obtained from an adult in good health.

This chain uses TRBV6-1 with TRBJ1-5, with D tentatively TRBD1 (5 bases). Trimming shortened V by 1 base and J by 0 bases, and 10 bases separated the two germline ends. The germline gives CDR1 MNHNS, CDR2 SASEGT. The length of the CDR3 is 16 residues. In nucleotides, the CDR3 is TGTGCCAGCAGTGAAGGGTGGGACCATAGCAATCAGCCCCAGCATTTT. Residues: CASSEGWDHSNQPQHF.

This chain links TRBV18 with TRBJ1-1, with D uncertain. The CDR3 loop spans 15 amino acids. V was pared by 2 bases and J by 4 bases, with 14 bases between. Per germline, CDR1 KGHSH and CDR2 LQKENI. The CDR3 protein is CASSPTQEGGTEAFF. CDR3 in DNA: TGTGCCAGCTCACCAACGCAGGAAGGCGGCACTGAAGCTTTCTTT. Drawing the rest from reference TRBV18 and TRBJ1-1, the complete variable domain is NAGVMQNPRHLVRRRGQEARLRCSPMKGHSHVYWYRQLPEEGLKFMVYLQKENIIDESGMPKERFSAEFPKEGPSILRIQQVVRGDSAAYFCASSPTQEGGTEAFFGQGTRLTVV.

The rearrangement joins TRBV5-8 to TRBJ1-1; D gene unclear. Trimming pared 0 bases from V and 1 base from J, leaving 4 bases between. The CDR3 sequence is 13 residues long. Germline loops: CDR1 SGHTS, CDR2 YDEGEE. CDR3 loop: CASSLDQNTEAFF. The CDR3 nucleotides read TGTGCCAGCAGCTTGGACCAGAACACTGAAGCTTTCTTT.